This TCR beta chain was observed in a study of T cells after posttransplantation cyclophosphamide. A marrow graft followed busulfan-fludarabine conditioning, with cyclophosphamide on days +3 and +4. Details on this clone: The antigen remains undetermined. This specimen includes other DNA sequences encoding the same CDR3.

Overall study findings and caveats: TRB overlap between skin or GI tissue T cells and blood was limited. Later blood repertoires were often dominated by clones from the donor CD8+ memory compartment. TRB clonality was highly associated with recipient CMV seropositivity and reactivation.

TCRdb's copy holds only in-frame clones and misses some; the assay was immunoSEQ multiplex PCR. The top ten clones hold roughly 45% of a sample with about 3,800 clones, 60% to 80% of them seen once. V was pared by 6 bases and J by 2 bases, with 10 bases of the junction left unmatched. CDR1 and CDR2 from the germline V gene are SGDLS and YYNGEE. The CDR3 loop spans 15 amino acids. This clonotype was sampled from a female patient aged 40-49 years who received an allogeneic stem cell transplant from a related donor, was CMV-positive, and had no GVHD. Some T cells may be supplied by the graft donor. Sequenced material: CD8+ T cells sorted from PBMCs, taken more than 1,000 days after allogeneic stem cell transplant with posttransplant cyclophosphamide. V usage is TRBV9 and J usage is TRBJ2-7; 8 bases fit TRBD1. The CDR3 loop is CASIFRQGTAYEQYF. The CDR3 DNA follows: TGTGCCAGCATCTTCAGACAGGGGACGGCCTACGAGCAGTACTTC.